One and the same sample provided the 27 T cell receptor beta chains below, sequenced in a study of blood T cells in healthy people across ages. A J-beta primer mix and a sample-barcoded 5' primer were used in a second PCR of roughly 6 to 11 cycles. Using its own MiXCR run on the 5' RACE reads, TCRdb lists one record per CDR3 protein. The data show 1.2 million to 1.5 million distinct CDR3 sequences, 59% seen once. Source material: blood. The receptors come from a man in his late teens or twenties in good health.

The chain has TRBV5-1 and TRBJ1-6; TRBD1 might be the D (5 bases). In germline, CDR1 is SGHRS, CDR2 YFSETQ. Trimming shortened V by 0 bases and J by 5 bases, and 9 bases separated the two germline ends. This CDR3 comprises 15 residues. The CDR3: CASSLGWGDNSPLHF. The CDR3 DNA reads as TGCGCCAGCAGCTTGGGCTGGGGGGATAATTCACCCCTCCACTTT.

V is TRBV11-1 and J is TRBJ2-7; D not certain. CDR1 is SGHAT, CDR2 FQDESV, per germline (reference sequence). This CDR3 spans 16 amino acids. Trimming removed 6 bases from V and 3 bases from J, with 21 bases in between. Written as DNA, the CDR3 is TGTGCCAGCAGTTCCACCCAACGACGATGGTTCTACGAGCAGTACTTC. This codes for CASSSTQRRWFYEQYF. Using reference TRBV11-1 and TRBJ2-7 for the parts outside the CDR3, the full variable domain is EAEVAQSPRYKITEKSQAVAFWCDPISGHATLYWYRQILGQGPELLVQFQDESVVDDSQLPKDRFSAERLKGVDSTLKIQPAELGDSAMYLCASSSTQRRWFYEQYFGPGTRLTVT.

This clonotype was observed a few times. The CDR3 spells CSAPGLGIEQYF. CDR3 bases: TGCAGTGCCCCGGGACTAGGTATCGAGCAGTACTTC. The chain joins TRBV20-1 to TRBJ2-5; 8 bases map to TRBD2. The DNA end is more similar to TRBJ2-7, so the J call may be wrong. The CDR3 extends over 12 amino acids. In germline, CDR1 is DFQATT, CDR2 SNEGSKA (reference sequence).

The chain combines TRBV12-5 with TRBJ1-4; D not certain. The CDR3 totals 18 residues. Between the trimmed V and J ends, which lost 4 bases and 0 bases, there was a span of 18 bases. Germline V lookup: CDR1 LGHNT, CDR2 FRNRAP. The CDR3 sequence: CASGSGFVNGATNEKLFF. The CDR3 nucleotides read TGTGCTAGTGGTTCAGGCTTCGTGAACGGAGCAACTAATGAAAAACTGTTTTTT. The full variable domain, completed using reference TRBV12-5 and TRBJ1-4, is DARVTQTPRHKVTEMGQEVTMRCQPILGHNTVFWYRQTMMQGLELLAYFRNRAPLDDSGMPKDRFSAEMPDATLATLKIQPSEPRDSAVYFCASGSGFVNGATNEKLFFGSGTQLSVL.

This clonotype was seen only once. The CDR3 DNA reads TGTGCCAGCAGAGACCTTGGAGGGGCCCACGAGCAGTACTTC. Residues: CASRDLGGAHEQYF. The rearrangement uses TRBV6-2 or TRBV6-3 and TRBJ2-7; the D gene is possibly TRBD2 (6 bases). The CDR3 covers 14 residues. CDR1 and CDR2 (germline): MNHEY, SVGEGT. V gave up 6 bases and J gave up 5 bases, with 17 bases separating them.

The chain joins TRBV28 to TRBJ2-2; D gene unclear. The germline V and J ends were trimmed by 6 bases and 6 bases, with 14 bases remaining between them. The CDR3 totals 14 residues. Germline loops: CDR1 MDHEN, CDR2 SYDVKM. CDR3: CASSVTKGPGELFF. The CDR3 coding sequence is TGTGCCAGCAGCGTGACCAAGGGCCCCGGGGAGCTGTTTTTT.

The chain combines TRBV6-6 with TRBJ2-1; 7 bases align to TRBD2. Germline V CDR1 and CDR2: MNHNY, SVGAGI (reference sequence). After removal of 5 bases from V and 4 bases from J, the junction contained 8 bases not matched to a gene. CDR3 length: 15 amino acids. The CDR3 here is CASSEGAGTYNEQFF. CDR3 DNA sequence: TGTGCCAGCAGTGAGGGAGCGGGGACTTACAATGAGCAGTTCTTC.

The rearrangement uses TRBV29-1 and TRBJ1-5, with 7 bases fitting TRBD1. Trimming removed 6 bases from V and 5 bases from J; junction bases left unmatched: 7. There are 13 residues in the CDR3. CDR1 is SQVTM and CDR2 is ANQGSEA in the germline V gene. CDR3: CSVTQGLHQPQHF. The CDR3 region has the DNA TGCAGCGTCACACAGGGGTTACATCAGCCCCAGCATTTT. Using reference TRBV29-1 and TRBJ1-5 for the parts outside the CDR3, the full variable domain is SAVISQKPSRDICQRGTSLTIQCQVDSQVTMMFWYRQQPGQSLTLIATANQGSEATYESGFVIDKFPISRPNLTFSTLTVSNMSPEDSSIYLCSVTQGLHQPQHFGDGTRLSIL.

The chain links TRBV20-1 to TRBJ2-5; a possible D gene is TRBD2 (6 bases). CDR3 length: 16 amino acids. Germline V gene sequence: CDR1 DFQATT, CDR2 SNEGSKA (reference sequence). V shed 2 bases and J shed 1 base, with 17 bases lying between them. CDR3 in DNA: TGCAGTGCTAGAAAAAAGGGACTCCTATTCCAAGAGACCCAGTACTTC. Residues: CSARKKGLLFQETQYF.

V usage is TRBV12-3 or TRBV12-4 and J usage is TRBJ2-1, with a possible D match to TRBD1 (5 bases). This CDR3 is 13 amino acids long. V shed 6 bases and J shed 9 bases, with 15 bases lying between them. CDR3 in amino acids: CASSRIQESEQFF. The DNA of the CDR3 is TGTGCCAGCAGCCGCATACAGGAAAGTGAGCAGTTCTTC.

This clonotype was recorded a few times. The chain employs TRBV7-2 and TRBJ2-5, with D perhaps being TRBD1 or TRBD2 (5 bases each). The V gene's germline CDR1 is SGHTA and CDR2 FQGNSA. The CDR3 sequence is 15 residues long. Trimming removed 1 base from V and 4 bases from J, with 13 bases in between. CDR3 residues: CASSLGGSGPETQYF. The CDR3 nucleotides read TGTGCCAGCAGCTTAGGGGGATCGGGACCAGAGACCCAGTACTTC. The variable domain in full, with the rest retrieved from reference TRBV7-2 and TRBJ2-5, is GAGVSQSPSNKVTEKGKDVELRCDPISGHTALYWYRQSLGQGLEFLIYFQGNSAPDKSGLPSDRFSAERTGGSVSTLTIQRTQQEDSAVYLCASSLGGSGPETQYFGPGTRLLVL.

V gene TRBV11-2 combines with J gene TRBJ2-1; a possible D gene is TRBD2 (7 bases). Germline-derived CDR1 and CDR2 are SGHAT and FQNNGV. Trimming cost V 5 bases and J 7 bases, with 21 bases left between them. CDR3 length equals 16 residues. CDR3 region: CASSHGWGGAGNEQFF. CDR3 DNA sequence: TGTGCCAGCAGCCACGGGTGGGGGGGCGCTGGTAATGAGCAGTTCTTC.

The CDR3 region has the DNA TGTGCCAGCAGTTTATCGCCACTAACGGAGGGCATTTCCTACGAGCAGTACTTC. Amino acids: CASSLSPLTEGISYEQYF. The chain recombines TRBV28 with TRBJ2-7; tentatively, D is TRBD2 (6 bases). The germline V gene encodes CDR1 MDHEN and CDR2 SYDVKM. V lost 1 base and J lost 1, with 20 bases in between. This CDR3 comprises 18 residues.

CDR3 sequence: CASRRSSGLNTEAFF. The CDR3 DNA follows: TGCGCCAGCAGAAGGAGTTCAGGGCTGAACACTGAAGCTTTCTTT. V usage is TRBV5-1 and J usage is TRBJ1-1; TRBD1 is a possible D gene (5 bases). The V and J ends lost 5 bases and 0 bases respectively, with 14 bases between them. CDR1 SGHRS and CDR2 YFSETQ come from the germline V gene. This CDR3 region has 15 residues.

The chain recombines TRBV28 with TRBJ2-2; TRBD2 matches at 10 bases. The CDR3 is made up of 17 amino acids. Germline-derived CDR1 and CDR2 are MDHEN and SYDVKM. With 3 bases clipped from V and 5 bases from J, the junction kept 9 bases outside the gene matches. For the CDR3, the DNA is TGTGCCAGCAGTTTGGGGGCTAGCGGGGGCCGAACCGGGGAGCTGTTTTTT. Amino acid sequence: CASSLGASGGRTGELFF.

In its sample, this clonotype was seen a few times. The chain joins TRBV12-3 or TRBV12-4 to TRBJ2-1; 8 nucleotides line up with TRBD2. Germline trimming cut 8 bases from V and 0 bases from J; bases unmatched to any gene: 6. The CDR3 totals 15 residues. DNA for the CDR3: TGTGCCAGCGCCATACTAGCGGACTCCTACAATGAGCAGTTCTTC. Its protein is CASAILADSYNEQFF.

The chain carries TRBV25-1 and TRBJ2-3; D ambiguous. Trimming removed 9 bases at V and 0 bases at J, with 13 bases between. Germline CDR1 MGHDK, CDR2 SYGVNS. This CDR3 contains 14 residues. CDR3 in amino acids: CASPWGTSTDTQYF. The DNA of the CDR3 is TGTGCCAGTCCCTGGGGTACTAGCACAGATACGCAGTATTTT.

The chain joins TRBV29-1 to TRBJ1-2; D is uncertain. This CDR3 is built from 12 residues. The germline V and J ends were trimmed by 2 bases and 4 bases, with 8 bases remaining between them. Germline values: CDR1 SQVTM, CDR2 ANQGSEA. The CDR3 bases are TGCAGCGTTGAACCTACGTTCTATGGCTACACCTTC. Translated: CSVEPTFYGYTF.

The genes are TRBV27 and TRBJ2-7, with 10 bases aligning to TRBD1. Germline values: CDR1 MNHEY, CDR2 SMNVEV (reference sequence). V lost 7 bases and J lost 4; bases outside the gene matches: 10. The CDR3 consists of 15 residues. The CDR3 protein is CASTNLGDRGYEQYF. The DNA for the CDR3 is TGTGCCAGCACCAACCTCGGGGACAGGGGTTACGAGCAGTACTTC.

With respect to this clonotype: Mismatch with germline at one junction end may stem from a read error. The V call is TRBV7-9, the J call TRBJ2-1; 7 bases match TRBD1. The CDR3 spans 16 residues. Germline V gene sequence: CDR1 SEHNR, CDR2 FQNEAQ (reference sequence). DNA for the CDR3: TGCGCCAGCAGCACGTCGTTAGGGGGCACGGACAATGAGCAGTTCTTC. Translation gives CASSTSLGGTDNEQFF.

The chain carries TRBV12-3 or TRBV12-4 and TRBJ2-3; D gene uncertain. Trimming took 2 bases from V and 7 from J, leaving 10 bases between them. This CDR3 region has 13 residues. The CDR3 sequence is CASSLHPWNTQYF. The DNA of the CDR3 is TGTGCCAGCAGTTTACATCCCTGGAATACGCAGTATTTT.

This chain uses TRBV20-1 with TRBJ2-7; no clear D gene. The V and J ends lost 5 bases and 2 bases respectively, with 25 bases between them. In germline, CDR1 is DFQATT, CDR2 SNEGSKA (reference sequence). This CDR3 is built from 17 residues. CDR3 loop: CSAGNPGLFGPPYEQYF. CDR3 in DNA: TGCAGTGCTGGAAACCCAGGCCTGTTCGGTCCACCCTACGAGCAGTACTTC.

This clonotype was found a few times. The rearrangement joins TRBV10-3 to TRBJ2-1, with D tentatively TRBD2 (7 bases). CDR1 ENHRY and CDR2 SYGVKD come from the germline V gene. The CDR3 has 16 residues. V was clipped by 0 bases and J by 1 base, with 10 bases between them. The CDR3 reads CAISESAGASYNEQFF. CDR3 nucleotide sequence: TGTGCCATCAGTGAGTCCGCGGGGGCATCCTACAATGAGCAGTTCTTC.

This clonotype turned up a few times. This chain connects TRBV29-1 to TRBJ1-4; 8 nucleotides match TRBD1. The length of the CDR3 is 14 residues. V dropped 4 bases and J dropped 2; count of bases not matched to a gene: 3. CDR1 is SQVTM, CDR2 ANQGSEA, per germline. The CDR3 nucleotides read TGCAGCGTTGGGACAGGGCTGACTAATGAAAAACTGTTTTTT. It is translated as CSVGTGLTNEKLFF.

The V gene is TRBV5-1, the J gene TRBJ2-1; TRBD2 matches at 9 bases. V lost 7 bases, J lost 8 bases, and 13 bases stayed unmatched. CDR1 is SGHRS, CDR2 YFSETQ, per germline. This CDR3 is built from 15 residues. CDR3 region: CASGRREGKADEQFF. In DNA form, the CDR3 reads TGCGCCAGCGGCCGGCGGGAGGGCAAAGCCGATGAGCAGTTCTTC.

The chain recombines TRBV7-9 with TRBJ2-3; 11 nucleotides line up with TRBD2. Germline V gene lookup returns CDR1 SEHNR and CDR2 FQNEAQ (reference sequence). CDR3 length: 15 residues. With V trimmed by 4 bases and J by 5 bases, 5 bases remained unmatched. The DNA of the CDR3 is TGTGCCAGCAGCTCGCCGGGACTAGCGGAAGATACGCAGTATTTT. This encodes CASSSPGLAEDTQYF.

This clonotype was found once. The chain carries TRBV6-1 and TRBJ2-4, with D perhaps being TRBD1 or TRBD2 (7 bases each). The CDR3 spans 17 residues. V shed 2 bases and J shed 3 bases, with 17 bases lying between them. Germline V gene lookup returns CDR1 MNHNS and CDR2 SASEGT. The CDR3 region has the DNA TGTGCCAGCAGTGAATTTTGGGAGGGGGCCGTCAAAAACATTCAGTACTTC. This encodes CASSEFWEGAVKNIQYF.